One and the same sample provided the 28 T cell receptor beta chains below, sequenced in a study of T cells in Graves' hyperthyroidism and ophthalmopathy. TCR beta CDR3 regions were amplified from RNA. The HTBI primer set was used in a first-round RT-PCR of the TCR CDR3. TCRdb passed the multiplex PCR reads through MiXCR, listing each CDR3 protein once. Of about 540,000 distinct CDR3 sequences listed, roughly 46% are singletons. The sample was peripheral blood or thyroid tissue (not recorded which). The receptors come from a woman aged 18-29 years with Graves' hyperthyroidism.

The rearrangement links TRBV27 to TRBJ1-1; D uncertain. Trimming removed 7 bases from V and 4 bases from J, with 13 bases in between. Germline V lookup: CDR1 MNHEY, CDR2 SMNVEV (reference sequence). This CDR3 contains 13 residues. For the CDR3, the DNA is TGTGCCAGCAAACGGGTCCCTTCCACTGAAGCTTTCTTT. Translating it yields CASKRVPSTEAFF.

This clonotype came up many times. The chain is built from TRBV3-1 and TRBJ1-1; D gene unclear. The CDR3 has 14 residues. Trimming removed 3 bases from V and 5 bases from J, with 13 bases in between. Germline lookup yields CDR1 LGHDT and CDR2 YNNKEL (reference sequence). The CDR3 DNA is TGTGCCAGCAGCCACATCCTTCACGGGACTGAAGCTTTCTTT. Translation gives CASSHILHGTEAFF.

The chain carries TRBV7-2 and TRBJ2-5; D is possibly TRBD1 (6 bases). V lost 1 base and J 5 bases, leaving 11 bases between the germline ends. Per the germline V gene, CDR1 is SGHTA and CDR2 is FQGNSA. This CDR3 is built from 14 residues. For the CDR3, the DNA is TGTGCCAGCAGCTTAGATGCAGGGGACGAGACCCAGTACTTC. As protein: CASSLDAGDETQYF. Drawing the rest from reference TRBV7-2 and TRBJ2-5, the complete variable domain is GAGVSQSPSNKVTEKGKDVELRCDPISGHTALYWYRQSLGQGLEFLIYFQGNSAPDKSGLPSDRFSAERTGGSVSTLTIQRTQQEDSAVYLCASSLDAGDETQYFGPGTRLLVL.

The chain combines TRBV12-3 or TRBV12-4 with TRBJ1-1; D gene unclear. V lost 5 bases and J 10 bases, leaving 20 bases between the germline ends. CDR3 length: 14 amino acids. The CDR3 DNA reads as TGTGCCAGCAGTGGTTTGAGCCCTAAGCCAGGAGCTTTCTTT. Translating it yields CASSGLSPKPGAFF.

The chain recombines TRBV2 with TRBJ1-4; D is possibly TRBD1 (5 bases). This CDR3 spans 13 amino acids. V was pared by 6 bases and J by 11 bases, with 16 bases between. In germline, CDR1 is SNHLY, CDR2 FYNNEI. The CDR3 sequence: CASSPTEGGKLFF. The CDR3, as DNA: TGTGCCAGCAGCCCGACAGAGGGAGGTAAACTGTTTTTT.

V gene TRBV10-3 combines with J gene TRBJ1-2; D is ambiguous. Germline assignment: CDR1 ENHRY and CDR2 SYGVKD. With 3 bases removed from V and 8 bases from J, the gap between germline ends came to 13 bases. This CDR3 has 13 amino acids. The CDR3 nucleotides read TGTGCCATCAGTGATGGACGGGCGAGGGGCTACACCTTC. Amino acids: CAISDGRARGYTF.

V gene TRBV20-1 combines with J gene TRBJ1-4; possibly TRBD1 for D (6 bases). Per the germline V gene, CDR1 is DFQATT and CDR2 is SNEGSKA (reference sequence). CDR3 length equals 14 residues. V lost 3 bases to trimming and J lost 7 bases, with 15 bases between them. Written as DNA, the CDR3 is TGCAGTGCTAGTATCCAGGGGTTACCTGAAAAACTGTTTTTT. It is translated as CSASIQGLPEKLFF.

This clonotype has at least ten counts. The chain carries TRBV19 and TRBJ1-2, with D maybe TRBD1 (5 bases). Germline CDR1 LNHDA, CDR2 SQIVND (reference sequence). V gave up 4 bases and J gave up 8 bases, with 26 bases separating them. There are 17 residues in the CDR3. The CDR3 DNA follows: TGTGCCAGTAGTACCGGACGAGCTGAGCCGGGGACTGAGGGCTACACCTTC. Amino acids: CASSTGRAEPGTEGYTF.

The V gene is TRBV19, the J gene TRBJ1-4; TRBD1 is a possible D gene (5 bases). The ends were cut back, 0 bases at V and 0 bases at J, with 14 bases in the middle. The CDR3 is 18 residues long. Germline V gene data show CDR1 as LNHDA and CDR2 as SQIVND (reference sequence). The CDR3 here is CASSIDWTLGATNEKLFF. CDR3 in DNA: TGTGCCAGTAGTATAGATTGGACTCTAGGGGCAACTAATGAAAAACTGTTTTTT.

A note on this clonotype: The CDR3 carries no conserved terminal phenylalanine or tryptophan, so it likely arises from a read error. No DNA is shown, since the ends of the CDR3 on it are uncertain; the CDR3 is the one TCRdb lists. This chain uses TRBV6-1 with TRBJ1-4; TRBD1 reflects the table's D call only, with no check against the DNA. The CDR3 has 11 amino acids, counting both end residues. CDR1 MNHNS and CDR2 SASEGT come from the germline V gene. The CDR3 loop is CASSKDRGRAL.

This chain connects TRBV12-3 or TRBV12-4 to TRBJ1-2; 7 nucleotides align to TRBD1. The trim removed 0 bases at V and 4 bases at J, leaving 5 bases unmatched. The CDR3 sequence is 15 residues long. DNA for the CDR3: TGTGCCAGCAGTTTAGCTTTCGGACAGGCCTATGGCTACACCTTC. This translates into CASSLAFGQAYGYTF.

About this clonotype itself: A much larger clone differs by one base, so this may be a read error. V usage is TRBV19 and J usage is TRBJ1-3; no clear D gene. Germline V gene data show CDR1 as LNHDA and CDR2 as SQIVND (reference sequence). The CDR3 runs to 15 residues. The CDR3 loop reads CTSSIGVSSGNTIYF. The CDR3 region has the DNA TGTACCAGTAGTATCGGCGTCTCCTCTGGAAACACCATATATTTT.

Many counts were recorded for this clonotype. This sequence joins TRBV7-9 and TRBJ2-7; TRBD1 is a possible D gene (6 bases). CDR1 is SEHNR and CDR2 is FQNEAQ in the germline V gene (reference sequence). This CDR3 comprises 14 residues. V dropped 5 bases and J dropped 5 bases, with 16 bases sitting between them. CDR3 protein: CASSQYRVDDEQYF. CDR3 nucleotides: TGTGCCAGCAGCCAATACAGGGTTGACGACGAGCAGTACTTC.

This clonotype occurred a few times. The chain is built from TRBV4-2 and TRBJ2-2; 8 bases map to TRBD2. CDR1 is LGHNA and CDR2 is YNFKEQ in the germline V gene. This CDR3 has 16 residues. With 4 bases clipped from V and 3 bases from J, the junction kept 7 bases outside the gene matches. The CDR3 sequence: CASSPTGGVDTGELFF. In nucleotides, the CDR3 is TGTGCCAGCAGCCCGACGGGGGGGGTGGACACCGGGGAGCTGTTTTTT.

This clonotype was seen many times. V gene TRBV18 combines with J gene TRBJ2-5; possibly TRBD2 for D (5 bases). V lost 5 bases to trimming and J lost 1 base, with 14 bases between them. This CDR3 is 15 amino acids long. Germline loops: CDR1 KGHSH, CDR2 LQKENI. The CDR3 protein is CASSVGVTFQETQYF. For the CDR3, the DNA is TGTGCCAGCTCAGTCGGGGTCACTTTCCAAGAGACCCAGTACTTC.

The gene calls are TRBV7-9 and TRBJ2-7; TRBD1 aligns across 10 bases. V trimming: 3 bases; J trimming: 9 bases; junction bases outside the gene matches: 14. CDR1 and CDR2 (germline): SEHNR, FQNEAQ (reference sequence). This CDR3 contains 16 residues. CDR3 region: CASSFPAGTGVYGQYF. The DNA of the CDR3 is TGTGCCAGCAGCTTTCCCGCCGGGACAGGGGTCTATGGGCAGTACTTC.

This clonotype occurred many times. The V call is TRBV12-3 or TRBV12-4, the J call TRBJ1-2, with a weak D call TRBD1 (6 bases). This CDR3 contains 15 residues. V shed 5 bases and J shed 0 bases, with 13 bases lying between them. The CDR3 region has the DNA TGTGCCAGCAGTCGGAACAGGGAATCTAACTATGGCTACACCTTC. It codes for CASSRNRESNYGYTF.

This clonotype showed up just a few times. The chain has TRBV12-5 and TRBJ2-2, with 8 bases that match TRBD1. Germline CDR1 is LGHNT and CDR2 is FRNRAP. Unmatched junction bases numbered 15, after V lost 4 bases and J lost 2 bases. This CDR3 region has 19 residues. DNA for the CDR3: TGTGCTAGTGGTTCACTCAAGGACAGGGTCGGTCGAAACACCGGGGAGCTGTTTTTT. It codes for CASGSLKDRVGRNTGELFF.

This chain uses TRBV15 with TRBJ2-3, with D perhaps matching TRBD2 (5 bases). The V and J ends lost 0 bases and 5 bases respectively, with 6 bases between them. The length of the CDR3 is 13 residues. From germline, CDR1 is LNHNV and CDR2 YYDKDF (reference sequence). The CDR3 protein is CATSRDREDTQYF. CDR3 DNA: TGTGCCACCAGCAGAGATCGGGAAGATACGCAGTATTTT.

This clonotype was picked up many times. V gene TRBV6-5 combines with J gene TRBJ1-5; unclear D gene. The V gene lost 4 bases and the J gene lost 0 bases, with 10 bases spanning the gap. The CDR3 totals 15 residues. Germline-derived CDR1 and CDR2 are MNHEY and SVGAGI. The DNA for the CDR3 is TGTGCCAGCAGTTTACAGCGGAATAGCAATCAGCCCCAGCATTTT. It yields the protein CASSLQRNSNQPQHF.

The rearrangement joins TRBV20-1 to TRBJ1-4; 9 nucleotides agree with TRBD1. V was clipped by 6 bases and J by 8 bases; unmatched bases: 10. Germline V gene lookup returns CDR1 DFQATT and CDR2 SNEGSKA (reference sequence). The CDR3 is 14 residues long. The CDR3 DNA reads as TGCAGTGCCGAGGACCGGGACAGGGACGAAAAACTGTTTTTT. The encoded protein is CSAEDRDRDEKLFF.

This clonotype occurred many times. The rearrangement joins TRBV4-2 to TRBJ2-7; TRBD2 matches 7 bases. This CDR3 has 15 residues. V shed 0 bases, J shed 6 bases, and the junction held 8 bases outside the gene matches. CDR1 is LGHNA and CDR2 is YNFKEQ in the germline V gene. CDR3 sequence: CASSQDKGLVSEQYF. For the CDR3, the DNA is TGTGCCAGCAGCCAAGATAAAGGACTAGTATCCGAGCAGTACTTC.

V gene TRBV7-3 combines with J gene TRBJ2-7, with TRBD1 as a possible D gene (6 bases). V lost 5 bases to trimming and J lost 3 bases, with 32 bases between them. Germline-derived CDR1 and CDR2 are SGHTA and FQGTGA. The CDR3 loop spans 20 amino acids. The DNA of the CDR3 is TGTGCCAGCAGCCAAGATAGAGGTGATTGGGGGCTCCCCCTCTACTACGAGCAGTACTTC. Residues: CASSQDRGDWGLPLYYEQYF.

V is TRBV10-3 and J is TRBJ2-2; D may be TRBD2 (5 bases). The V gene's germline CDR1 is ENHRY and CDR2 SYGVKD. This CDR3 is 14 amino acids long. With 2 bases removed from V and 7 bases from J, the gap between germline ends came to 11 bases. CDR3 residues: CAISEDTRGGELFF. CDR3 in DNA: TGTGCCATCAGTGAGGATACTCGGGGCGGGGAGCTGTTTTTT.

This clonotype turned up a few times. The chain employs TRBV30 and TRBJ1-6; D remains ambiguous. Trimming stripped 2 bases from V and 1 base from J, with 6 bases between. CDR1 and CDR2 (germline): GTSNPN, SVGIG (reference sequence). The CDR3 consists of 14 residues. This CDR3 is CAWSRKSYNSPLHF. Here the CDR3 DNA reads TGTGCCTGGAGTCGAAAATCCTATAATTCACCCCTCCACTTT.

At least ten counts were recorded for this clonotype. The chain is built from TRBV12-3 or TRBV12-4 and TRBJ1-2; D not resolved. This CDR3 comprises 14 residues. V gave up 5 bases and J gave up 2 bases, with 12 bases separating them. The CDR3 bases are TGTGCCAGCAGTGCCGCTAGGATGAACTATGGCTACACCTTC. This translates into CASSAARMNYGYTF.

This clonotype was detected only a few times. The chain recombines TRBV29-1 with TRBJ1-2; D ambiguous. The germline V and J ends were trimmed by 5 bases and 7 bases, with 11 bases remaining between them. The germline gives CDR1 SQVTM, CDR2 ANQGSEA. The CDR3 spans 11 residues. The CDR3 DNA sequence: TGCAGCGTTAGTGGTGGCGGTGGCTACACCTTC. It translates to CSVSGGGGYTF. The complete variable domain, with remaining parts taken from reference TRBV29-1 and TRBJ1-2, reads SAVISQKPSRDICQRGTSLTIQCQVDSQVTMMFWYRQQPGQSLTLIATANQGSEATYESGFVIDKFPISRPNLTFSTLTVSNMSPEDSSIYLCSVSGGGGYTFGSGTRLTVV.

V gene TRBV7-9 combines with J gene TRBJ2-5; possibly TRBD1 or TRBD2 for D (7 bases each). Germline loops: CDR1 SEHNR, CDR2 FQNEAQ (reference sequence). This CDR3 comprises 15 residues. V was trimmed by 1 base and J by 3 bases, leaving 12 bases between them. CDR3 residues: CASSLGGGQKETQYF. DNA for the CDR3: TGTGCCAGCAGCTTAGGCGGGGGACAGAAAGAGACCCAGTACTTC. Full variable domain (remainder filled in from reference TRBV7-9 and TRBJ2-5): DTGVSQNPRHKITKRGQNVTFRCDPISEHNRLYWYRQTLGQGPEFLTYFQNEAQLEKSRLLSDRFSAERPKGSFSTLEIQRTEQGDSAMYLCASSLGGGQKETQYFGPGTRLLVL.